These 16 T cell receptor beta chains were all obtained from the same sample, sequenced in a study of T cell repertoires in cytomegalovirus infection (dated by TCRdb to about 2019). The treatment or condition label for this specimen denotes: in vitro stimulation with specific CMV peptide epitopes to enrich CMV-specific T cells. Antigen specificity for these receptors is unknown. Instrument on record: Illumina HiSeq 1500. In-frame beta chains were kept once TCRdb had trimmed the public reads at Q25 with fastp and called clones with MiXCR. All rows with the same CDR3 protein become a single entry with the most common DNA and genes. In this sample the table shows 400,000 to 600,000 distinct CDR3 sequences, under 55% of which occur a single time. Around 45% of the sample comes from the top ten. The input for sequencing was cultured PBMCs, taken from culture after CMV antigen stimulation. Source of these receptors: a human donor in good health (CMV status not recorded). Some clones in this sample may be carry-over from other donors' samples.

In this sample, this clonotype turned up a few times. V gene TRBV7-6 combines with J gene TRBJ2-1, with D unclear. Per the germline V gene, CDR1 is SGHVS and CDR2 is FNYEAQ. The length of the CDR3 is 15 residues. Trimming pared 5 bases from V and 4 bases from J, leaving 15 bases between. The CDR3 here is CASSRTSLIYNEQFF. CDR3 DNA sequence: TGTGCCAGCAGCCGCACCTCGCTGATATACAATGAGCAGTTCTTC. The variable domain in full, with the rest retrieved from reference TRBV7-6 and TRBJ2-1, is GAGVSQSPRYKVTKRGQDVALRCDPISGHVSLYWYRQALGQGPEFLTYFNYEAQQDKSGLPNDRFSAERPEGSISTLTIQRTEQRDSAMYRCASSRTSLIYNEQFFGPGTRLTVL.

The chain recombines TRBV4-1 with TRBJ1-5; D is ambiguous. V was cut by 1 base and J by 4 bases, with 14 bases left in between. Germline V gives CDR1 MGHRA, CDR2 YSYEKL. The CDR3 contains 16 residues. The CDR3 nucleotides read TGCGCCAGCAGCCAAGCGGCGGCAGTCCAAAATCAGCCCCAGCATTTT. It is translated as CASSQAAAVQNQPQHF.

The chain is built from TRBV5-1 and TRBJ2-2, with 10 nucleotides matching TRBD2. Germline V gives CDR1 SGHRS, CDR2 YFSETQ. The J segment lost 6 bases and the V segment lost 2 bases, leaving 7 bases of the junction unmatched. This CDR3 contains 16 residues. CDR3 coding DNA: TGCGCCAGCAGCTTTGTACTAGCGGGACCGGCCGGGGAGCTGTTTTTT. Translated: CASSFVLAGPAGELFF.

This clonotype occurred once. This rearrangement joins TRBV5-6 to TRBJ1-1; D might be TRBD1 (6 bases). Germline V gene lookup returns CDR1 SGHDT and CDR2 YYEEEE. CDR3 size: 15 residues. V was cut by 4 bases and J by 1 base, with 14 bases left in between. The CDR3 nucleotides read TGTGCCAGCAGCGACACCGGGACACCGAACACTGAAGCTTTCTTT. This gives the protein CASSDTGTPNTEAFF.

V usage is TRBV29-1 and J usage is TRBJ2-4; 7 nucleotides match TRBD2. The CDR3 totals 14 residues. The trim removed 4 bases at V and 6 bases at J, leaving 9 bases unmatched. The V gene's germline CDR1 is SQVTM and CDR2 ANQGSEA. CDR3 residues: CSVGAGGGGNIQYF. The CDR3 DNA follows: TGCAGCGTTGGAGCGGGCGGGGGTGGAAACATTCAGTACTTC.

This clonotype was detected only a few times. The chain combines TRBV7-6 with TRBJ1-2; 8 bases are shared with TRBD1. The CDR3 has 15 residues. CDR1 is SGHVS and CDR2 is FNYEAQ in the germline V gene. V lost 4 bases and J lost 4; bases outside the gene matches: 8. The CDR3, as DNA: TGTGCCAGCAGCTCCGGACAGGGCGGGTTCTATGGCTACACCTTC. Its translation is CASSSGQGGFYGYTF. The variable domain in full, with the rest retrieved from reference TRBV7-6 and TRBJ1-2, is GAGVSQSPRYKVTKRGQDVALRCDPISGHVSLYWYRQALGQGPEFLTYFNYEAQQDKSGLPNDRFSAERPEGSISTLTIQRTEQRDSAMYRCASSSGQGGFYGYTFGSGTRLTVV.

The V and J genes are TRBV12-3 or TRBV12-4 and TRBJ1-5; D unclear. This CDR3 is 13 amino acids long. Trimming stripped 5 bases from V and 7 bases from J, with 12 bases between. This CDR3 reads CASSPREGQPQHF. The CDR3 DNA sequence: TGTGCCAGCAGTCCCCGCGAGGGCCAGCCCCAGCATTTT.

The chain links TRBV7-2 to TRBJ2-7; TRBD2 matches at 14 bases. Losses at the gene ends were 6 bases for V and 7 bases for J; bases not matched to a gene: 8. The germline CDR1 and CDR2 sequences are SGHTA and FQGNSA. The CDR3 has 15 amino acids. In DNA form, the CDR3 reads TGTGCCAGCAGACTGACTAGCGGGGGGGCGGGTGAGCAGTACTTC. Encoded protein: CASRLTSGGAGEQYF.

This clonotype showed up just a few times. The V call is TRBV11-2, the J call TRBJ2-7, with D possibly being TRBD2 (5 bases). Germline lookup yields CDR1 SGHAT and CDR2 FQNNGV. This CDR3 spans 14 amino acids. The ends were cut back, 6 bases at V and 3 bases at J, with 15 bases in the middle. CDR3 nucleotides: TGTGCCAGCAGGGAATACGGGGTTGACTACGAGCAGTACTTC. This sequence encodes CASREYGVDYEQYF.

This clonotype has just one count. The CDR3 loop is CASSLRRGASYNEQFF. CDR3 DNA: TGTGCCAGCAGCTTACGGCGGGGGGCCTCCTACAATGAGCAGTTCTTC. The J gene is TRBJ2-1, the V gene TRBV11-3; TRBD2 agrees at 8 bases. After removal of 2 bases from V and 0 bases from J, the junction contained 3 bases not matched to a gene. This CDR3 is 16 amino acids long. CDR1 and CDR2 (germline): SGHNT, YENEEA.

The rearrangement uses TRBV12-3 or TRBV12-4 and TRBJ2-3; D gene unclear. This CDR3 has 15 residues. Trimming shortened V by 4 bases and J by 0 bases, and 11 bases separated the two germline ends. The DNA of the CDR3 is TGTGCCAGCAGTTCTAACGACCATAGCACAGATACGCAGTATTTT. Translating it yields CASSSNDHSTDTQYF.

CDR3 nucleotides: TGCAGGGTAGGAGGGGGCACAGATACGCAGTATTTT. Protein product: CRVGGGTDTQYF. The rearrangement joins TRBV20-1 to TRBJ2-3; D perhaps matches TRBD2 (6 bases). The CDR3 runs to 12 residues. Germline V lookup: CDR1 DFQATT, CDR2 SNEGSKA (reference sequence).

The chain uses TRBV19 and TRBJ2-2, with TRBD2 as a possible D gene (5 bases). CDR3 length: 15 residues. V was shortened by 6 bases and J by 2 bases, with 13 bases between the two germline ends. Germline CDR1 and CDR2: LNHDA and SQIVND (reference sequence). CDR3 loop: CASRAADTNTGELFF. The CDR3 DNA reads as TGTGCCAGTAGAGCGGCCGACACCAACACCGGGGAGCTGTTTTTT.

This clonotype was picked up a small number of times. Written as DNA, the CDR3 is TGTGCCAGTAGTATAGCGGGATCCTCTGGAAACACCATATATTTT. Translation gives CASSIAGSSGNTIYF. The rearrangement uses TRBV19 and TRBJ1-3; D gene unclear. The CDR3 length is 15 residues. In germline, CDR1 is LNHDA, CDR2 SQIVND (reference sequence). The V end was cut by 1 base, the J end by 0 bases, with 7 bases between.

The rearrangement uses TRBV27 and TRBJ1-1; D perhaps matches TRBD1 (5 bases). CDR3 size: 15 residues. CDR1 and CDR2 (germline): MNHEY, SMNVEV (reference sequence). With 5 bases removed from V and 0 bases from J, the gap between germline ends came to 13 bases. The CDR3 here is CASSPREGVNTEAFF. In DNA form, the CDR3 reads TGTGCCAGCAGTCCCAGGGAGGGCGTGAACACTGAAGCTTTCTTT.

In its sample, this clonotype was seen a few times. This sequence joins TRBV6-1 and TRBJ2-3, with 9 bases matching TRBD2. V gave up 4 bases and J gave up 1 base; unmatched junction bases: 3. CDR1 is MNHNS and CDR2 is SASEGT in the germline V gene. The CDR3 spans 15 residues. The CDR3 loop reads CASSVRTSGTDTQYF. The CDR3 bases are TGTGCCAGCAGTGTTCGGACTAGCGGCACAGATACGCAGTATTTT.